Listed below are T cell receptor beta chains from one sample, sequenced in a study of T-cell memory formation after mild COVID-19. TCRdb itself ran the 5' RACE reads through MiXCR, one entry per CDR3 protein. The sample lists hundreds of thousands of distinct CDR3 sequences; under 20% were seen once. What was sequenced was PBMCs or a T cell subset sorted from them (not recorded which). All receptors come from an adult woman who had mild COVID-19 (a few samples of this study predate the infection). Cell type and time point are not known. The CDR3 runs from the conserved cysteine through the conserved F or W. A D gene is named only where the DNA matches it firmly.

CDR3aa	v_gene	d_gene	j_gene
CAISHTGTSGSPYNEQFF	TRBV10-3	TRBD2	TRBJ2-1
CATSDLGHETQYF	TRBV24-1	.	TRBJ2-5
CLVSGDIMNTEAFF	TRBV29-1	.	TRBJ1-1
CASSLAEGASTDTQYF	TRBV5-1	.	TRBJ2-3
CATSDPGQGAVTGELFF	TRBV24-1	TRBD1	TRBJ2-2
CATTDREGSSPLHF	TRBV10-3	TRBD1	TRBJ1-6
CASSPTTSTSTDTQYF	TRBV7-2	TRBD2	TRBJ2-3
CASSGAASGELFF	TRBV11-2	.	TRBJ2-2
CASSQDKDFQETQYF	TRBV4-1	.	TRBJ2-5
CASRSDRVNTGELFF	TRBV7-9	TRBD1	TRBJ2-2
CSARGSGQASYEQYF	TRBV20-1	.	TRBJ2-7
CASSEGFTQYF	TRBV2	.	TRBJ2-5
CASSLGSWDPSTGTGELFF	TRBV5-1	.	TRBJ2-2
CASSIPRTGSVHTQYF	TRBV11-2	TRBD1	TRBJ2-3
CASSLTGGSDTQYF	TRBV7-9	TRBD1	TRBJ2-3
CASSFTSGSYETQYF	TRBV11-2	TRBD2	TRBJ2-5
CASSPPPGQADEQYF	TRBV6-5	TRBD1	TRBJ2-7
CASSPGDRANTGELFF	TRBV11-2	TRBD1	TRBJ2-2
CASSLMGGQETQYF	TRBV7-2	.	TRBJ2-5
CAISEGTGELFF	TRBV10-3	.	TRBJ2-2
CASSYSIAGGPNEQYF	TRBV6-5	TRBD2	TRBJ2-7
CSATGAKNIQYF	TRBV20-1	.	TRBJ2-4
CASSFQGFPGELFF	TRBV27	.	TRBJ2-2
CDSSPGMAVNQPQHF	TRBV18	.	TRBJ1-5
CASSLWTDTYEQYF	TRBV7-2	.	TRBJ2-7
CASSQDGGLPSWNEQFF	TRBV4-3	.	TRBJ2-1
CASAKQEDTQYF	TRBV5-1	.	TRBJ2-3
CAREQFEAFF	TRBV12-3/TRBV12-4	.	TRBJ1-1
CSARGDSHNTGELFF	TRBV20-1	.	TRBJ2-2
CASSRQGGPTDTQYF	TRBV2	.	TRBJ2-3
CASSPRQGWGNIQYF	TRBV27	TRBD1	TRBJ2-4
CASSLVEYEQYF	TRBV5-1	.	TRBJ2-7